These 2 T cell receptor beta chains were all obtained from the same sample, sequenced in a study of blood T cell repertoires in COVID-19. The table came from immunoSEQ multiplex PCR; TCRdb's copy has only in-frame clones and leaves some out. Of 130,000 or so clones in the sample, 75% to 90% were seen once. The sample comprised peripheral blood. The receptor source for this set is a man aged 40-49 years with acute or convalescent COVID-19.

The chain links TRBV9 to TRBJ2-6, with D possibly TRBD2 on 6 matching bases. V lost 0 bases and J lost 2, with 9 bases in between. The CDR3 covers 16 residues. Germline V lookup: CDR1 SGDLS, CDR2 YYNGEE. Here the CDR3 reads CASSVGAGPGANVLTF. DNA of the CDR3: TGTGCCAGCAGCGTAGGGGCGGGGCCTGGGGCCAACGTCCTGACTTTC.

The chain carries TRBV7-9 and TRBJ2-3; D might be TRBD2 (6 bases). The CDR3 runs 16 residues. V gave up 1 base and J gave up 4 bases, with 15 bases separating them. Germline CDR1 SEHNR, CDR2 FQNEAQ (reference sequence). In nucleotides, the CDR3 is TGTGCCAGCAGCTTAGAACTCGGCGGGGCCTCAGATACGCAGTATTTT. Encoded protein: CASSLELGGASDTQYF.